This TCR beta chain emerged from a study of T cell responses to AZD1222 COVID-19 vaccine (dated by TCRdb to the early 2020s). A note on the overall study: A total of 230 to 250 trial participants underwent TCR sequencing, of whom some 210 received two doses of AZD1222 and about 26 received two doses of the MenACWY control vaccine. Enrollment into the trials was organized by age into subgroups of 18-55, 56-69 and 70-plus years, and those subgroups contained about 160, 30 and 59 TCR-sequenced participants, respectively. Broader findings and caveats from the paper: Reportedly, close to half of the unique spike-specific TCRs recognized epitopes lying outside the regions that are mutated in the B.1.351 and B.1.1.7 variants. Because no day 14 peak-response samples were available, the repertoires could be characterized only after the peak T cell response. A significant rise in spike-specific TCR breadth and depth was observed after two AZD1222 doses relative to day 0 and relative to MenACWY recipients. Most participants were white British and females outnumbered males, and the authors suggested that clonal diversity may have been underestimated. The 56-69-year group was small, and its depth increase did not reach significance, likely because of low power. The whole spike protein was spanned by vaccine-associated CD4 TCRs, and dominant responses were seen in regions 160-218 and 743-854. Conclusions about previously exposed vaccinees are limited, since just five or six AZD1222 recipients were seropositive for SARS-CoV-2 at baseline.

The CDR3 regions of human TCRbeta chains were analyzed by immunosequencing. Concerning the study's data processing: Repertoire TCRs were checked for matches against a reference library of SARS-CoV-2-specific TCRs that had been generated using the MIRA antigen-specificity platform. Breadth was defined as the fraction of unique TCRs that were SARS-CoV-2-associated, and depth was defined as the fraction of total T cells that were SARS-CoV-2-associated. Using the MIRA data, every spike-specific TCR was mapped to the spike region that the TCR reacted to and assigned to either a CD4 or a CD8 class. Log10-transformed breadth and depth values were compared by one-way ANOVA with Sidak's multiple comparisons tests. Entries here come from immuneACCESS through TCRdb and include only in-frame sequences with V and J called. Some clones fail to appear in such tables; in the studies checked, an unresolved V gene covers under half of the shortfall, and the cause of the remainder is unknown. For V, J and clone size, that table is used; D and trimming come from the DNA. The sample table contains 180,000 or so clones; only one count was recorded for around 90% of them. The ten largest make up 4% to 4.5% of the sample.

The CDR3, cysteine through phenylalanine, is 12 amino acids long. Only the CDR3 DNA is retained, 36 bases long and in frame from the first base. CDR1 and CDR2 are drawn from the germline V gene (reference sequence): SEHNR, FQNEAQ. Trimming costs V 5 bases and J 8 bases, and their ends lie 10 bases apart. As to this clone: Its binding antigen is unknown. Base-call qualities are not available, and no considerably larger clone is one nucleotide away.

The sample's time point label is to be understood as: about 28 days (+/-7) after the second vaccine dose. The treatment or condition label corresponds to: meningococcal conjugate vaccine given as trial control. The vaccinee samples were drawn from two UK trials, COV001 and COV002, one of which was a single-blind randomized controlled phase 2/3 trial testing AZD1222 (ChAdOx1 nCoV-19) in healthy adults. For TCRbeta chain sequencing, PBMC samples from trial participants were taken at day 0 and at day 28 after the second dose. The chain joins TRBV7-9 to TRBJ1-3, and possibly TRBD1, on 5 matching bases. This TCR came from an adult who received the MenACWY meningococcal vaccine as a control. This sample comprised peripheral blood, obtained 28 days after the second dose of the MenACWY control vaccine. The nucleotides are TGTGCCAGCAGCGCCCAGGGACACACCATATATTTT. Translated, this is CASSAQGHTIYF.